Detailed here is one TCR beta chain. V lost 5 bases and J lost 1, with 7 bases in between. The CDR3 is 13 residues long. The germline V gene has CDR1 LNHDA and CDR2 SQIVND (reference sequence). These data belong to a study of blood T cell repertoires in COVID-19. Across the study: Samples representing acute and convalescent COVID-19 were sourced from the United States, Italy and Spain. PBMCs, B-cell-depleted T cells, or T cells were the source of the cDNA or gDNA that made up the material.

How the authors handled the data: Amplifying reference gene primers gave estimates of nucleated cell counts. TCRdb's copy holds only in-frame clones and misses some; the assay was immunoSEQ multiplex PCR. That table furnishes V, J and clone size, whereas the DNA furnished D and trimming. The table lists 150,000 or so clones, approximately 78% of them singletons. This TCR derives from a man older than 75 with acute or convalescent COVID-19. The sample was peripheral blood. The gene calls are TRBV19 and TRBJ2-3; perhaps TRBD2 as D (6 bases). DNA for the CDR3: TGTGCCAGTAGTCCGGGGGGCACAGATACGCAGTATTTT. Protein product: CASSPGGTDTQYF.